This TCR beta chain was sequenced during a study of beta chain features in type 1 diabetes. Expressed TCRB transcripts were sequenced, since all the RNA that had been isolated was reverse transcribed. For naive, central memory and regulatory T cell samples, reads averaged roughly 3.6 million. Profiled with immunoSEQ multiplex PCR; TCRdb holds only in-frame clones, not every one. The repertoire has roughly 240,000 clones, about 71% of them found once; the top ten carry around 0.05%. CDR1 and CDR2 (germline): GTSNPN, SVGIG (reference sequence). V dropped 0 bases and J dropped 9; count of bases not matched to a gene: 11. This CDR3 has 15 amino acids.

The TCR was taken from a man aged 30 to 39 in good health. Sample: naive CD4+ T cells from blood. The chain has TRBV30 and TRBJ2-3, with 8 bases that match TRBD2. The CDR3 here is CAWSVRRAGGGTQYF. The DNA for the CDR3 is TGTGCCTGGAGTGTACGTAGGGCGGGAGGAGGAACGCAGTATTTT. The full variable domain, rest sourced from reference TRBV30 and TRBJ2-3, is SQTIHQWPATLVQPVGSPLSLECTVEGTSNPNLYWYRQAAGRGLQLLFYSVGIGQISSEVPQNLSASRPQDRQFILSSKKLLLSDSGFYLCAWSVRRAGGGTQYFGPGTRLTVL.